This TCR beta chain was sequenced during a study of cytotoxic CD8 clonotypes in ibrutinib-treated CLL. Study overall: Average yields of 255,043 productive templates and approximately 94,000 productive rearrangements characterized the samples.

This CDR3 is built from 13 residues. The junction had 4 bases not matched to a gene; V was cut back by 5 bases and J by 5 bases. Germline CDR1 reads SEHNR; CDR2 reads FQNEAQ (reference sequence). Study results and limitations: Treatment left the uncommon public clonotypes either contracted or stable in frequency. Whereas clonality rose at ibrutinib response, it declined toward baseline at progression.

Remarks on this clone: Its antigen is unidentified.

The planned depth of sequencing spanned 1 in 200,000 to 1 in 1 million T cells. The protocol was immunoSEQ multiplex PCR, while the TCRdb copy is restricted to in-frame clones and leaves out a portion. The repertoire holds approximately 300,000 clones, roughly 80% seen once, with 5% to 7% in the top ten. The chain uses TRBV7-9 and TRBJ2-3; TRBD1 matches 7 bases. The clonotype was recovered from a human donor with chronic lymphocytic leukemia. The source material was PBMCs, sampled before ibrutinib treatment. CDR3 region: CASSGRQGDTQYF. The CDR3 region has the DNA TGTGCCAGCAGCGGCAGACAGGGAGATACGCAGTATTTT.